Listed here are 18 T cell receptor beta chains from one sample, sequenced in a study of blood T cell repertoires in COVID-19. Method: immunoSEQ multiplex PCR; TCRdb's copy keeps in-frame clones and lacks some. The sample includes roughly 140,000 clones, 84% of them seen just once. What was sequenced was peripheral blood. These receptors all come from an elderly woman in a cohort sampled during active or convalescent COVID-19.

This chain connects TRBV24-1 to TRBJ2-3, with D unresolved. V dropped 5 bases and J dropped 0 bases, with 14 bases sitting between them. CDR1 is KGHDR and CDR2 is SFDVKD in the germline V gene. The CDR3 runs 16 residues. CDR3 sequence reads: CATSGGGTISTDTQYF. Here the CDR3 DNA reads TGTGCCACCAGTGGCGGCGGAACTATTAGCACAGATACGCAGTATTTT.

The chain has TRBV7-2 and TRBJ1-4, with 12 positions matching TRBD1. Trimming at V came to 4 bases and at J to 0 bases, leaving 9 bases not matched to a gene. Germline-derived CDR1 and CDR2 are SGHTA and FQGNSA. The CDR3 has 19 residues. The CDR3 region is CASSSPPGTGGATNEKLFF. In DNA, the CDR3 is TGTGCCAGCAGCTCTCCTCCCGGGACAGGGGGCGCAACTAATGAAAAACTGTTTTTT.

The V and J genes are TRBV5-1 and TRBJ2-7, with 8 bases identical to TRBD1. This CDR3 has 14 residues. CDR1 is SGHRS and CDR2 is YFSETQ in the germline V gene. The V gene end was trimmed by 4 bases and the J gene end by 2 bases; junction bases not matched to a gene: 5. CDR3 protein: CASSPTGAAYEQYF. Here the CDR3 DNA reads TGCGCCAGCAGCCCGACAGGGGCAGCCTACGAGCAGTACTTC.

This chain connects TRBV28 to TRBJ2-7; the D gene is possibly TRBD1 (6 bases). The germline V and J ends were trimmed by 5 bases and 3 bases, with 17 bases remaining between them. The CDR3 spans 15 residues. Germline CDR1 is MDHEN and CDR2 is SYDVKM. The CDR3 loop reads CASSASGVMNYEQYV. The CDR3 nucleotides read TGTGCCAGCAGTGCTTCAGGGGTAATGAACTACGAGCAGTACGTC.

The chain joins TRBV28 to TRBJ1-4; 9 bases agree with TRBD1. The CDR3 spans 15 residues. CDR1 is MDHEN, CDR2 SYDVKM, per germline. Unmatched junction bases numbered 11, after V lost 7 bases and J lost 8 bases. CDR3 sequence (DNA): TGTGCCAGCACCGCCTGGGGGACAGGGAACGAAAAACTGTTTTTT. Its protein product is CASTAWGTGNEKLFF.

This CDR3 is CASSPNQETQYF. As DNA, the CDR3 is TGTGCCAGCAGCCCCAACCAAGAGACCCAGTACTTC. The rearrangement joins TRBV9 to TRBJ2-5; D unresolved. The CDR3 has 12 residues. Trimming cost V 4 bases and J 0 bases, with 4 bases left between them. The germline gives CDR1 SGDLS, CDR2 YYNGEE.

Here the CDR3 reads CASSLAGDGETQYF. For the CDR3, the DNA is TGTGCCAGCAGCTTAGCGGGGGACGGCGAGACCCAGTACTTC. V is TRBV7-3 and J is TRBJ2-5, with 7 bases fitting TRBD2. V shed 2 bases and J 5 bases; nucleotides not matched to a gene: 5. This CDR3 is built from 14 residues. Germline V gene data show CDR1 as SGHTA and CDR2 as FQGTGA.

This chain connects TRBV27 to TRBJ2-5, with 11 bases lining up with TRBD2. Germline V lookup: CDR1 MNHEY, CDR2 SMNVEV (reference sequence). This CDR3 is 15 amino acids long. J was trimmed by 6 bases and V by 6 bases; bases with no gene match: 9. The CDR3 here is CASRNSGGAVKTQYF. In DNA, the CDR3 is TGTGCCAGCAGAAATAGCGGGGGGGCCGTTAAGACCCAGTACTTC.

CDR3: CASSVTGADTQYF. CDR3 DNA sequence: TGTGCCAGCAGTGTTACGGGTGCGGATACGCAGTATTTT. The gene calls are TRBV6-4 and TRBJ2-3; unclear D gene. Trimming shortened V by 4 bases and J by 6 bases, and 11 bases separated the two germline ends. Germline V lookup: CDR1 MRHNA, CDR2 SNTAGT. The CDR3 covers 13 residues.

The chain joins TRBV2 to TRBJ2-5; 9 nucleotides agree with TRBD2. Trimming removed 6 bases from V and 2 bases from J; junction bases left unmatched: 4. Germline V CDR1 and CDR2: SNHLY, FYNNEI. CDR3 size: 14 residues. Here the CDR3 DNA reads TGTGCCAGCAGGGAGACTAGCGGACAAGAGACCCAGTACTTC. Its translation is CASRETSGQETQYF.

The gene calls are TRBV28 and TRBJ2-7; a possible D gene is TRBD1 (6 bases). Germline CDR1 reads MDHEN; CDR2 reads SYDVKM. This CDR3 spans 11 amino acids. Trimming left V 5 bases short and J 6 bases short, with 8 bases between. The CDR3 here is CASSNRAEQYV. CDR3 nucleotides: TGTGCCAGCAGTAACAGGGCCGAGCAGTACGTC.

The chain couples TRBV25-1 to TRBJ1-6; 10 nucleotides agree with TRBD1. CDR1 and CDR2 (germline): MGHDK, SYGVNS. J lost 12 bases, V lost 4 bases, and 0 bases had no gene match. The CDR3 runs 12 residues. This CDR3 is CASSGTGGPLHF. The CDR3, as DNA: TGTGCCAGCAGTGGGACAGGGGGACCCCTCCACTTT. Full variable domain (remainder filled in from reference TRBV25-1 and TRBJ1-6): EADIYQTPRYLVIGTGKKITLECSQTMGHDKMYWYQQDPGMELHLIHYSYGVNSTEKGDLSSESTVSRIRTEHFPLTLESARPSHTSQYLCASSGTGGPLHFGNGTRLTVT.

The chain is built from TRBV7-3 and TRBJ2-1; 11 bases are shared with TRBD2. J was trimmed by 0 bases and V by 4 bases; bases with no gene match: 2. This CDR3 contains 16 residues. Germline V gives CDR1 SGHTA, CDR2 FQGTGA. CDR3 sequence (DNA): TGTGCCAGCAGCTATCTAGCGGGGGGCTCCTACAATGAGCAGTTCTTC. Its protein is CASSYLAGGSYNEQFF. Drawing the rest from reference TRBV7-3 and TRBJ2-1, the complete variable domain is GAGVSQTPSNKVTEKGKYVELRCDPISGHTALYWYRQSLGQGPEFLIYFQGTGAADDSGLPNDRFFAVRPEGSVSTLKIQRTERGDSAVYLCASSYLAGGSYNEQFFGPGTRLTVL.

The chain has TRBV7-3 and TRBJ2-1; 10 bases map to TRBD2. Germline CDR1 SGHTA, CDR2 FQGTGA. V was pared by 6 bases and J by 7 bases, with 9 bases of the junction left unmatched. CDR3 length: 15 amino acids. The CDR3: CASRAAGGPGNEQFF. The CDR3 DNA follows: TGTGCCAGCAGGGCAGCGGGGGGGCCCGGAAATGAGCAGTTCTTC.

The J gene is TRBJ1-6, the V gene TRBV6-6; possibly TRBD1 for D (6 bases). V gave up 7 bases and J gave up 7 bases, with 17 bases separating them. The CDR3 is 15 residues long. Germline V gene data show CDR1 as MNHNY and CDR2 as SVGAGI (reference sequence). The CDR3 protein is CASTQGGGRNSPLHF. The CDR3 nucleotides read TGTGCCAGCACCCAAGGGGGTGGGAGAAATTCACCCCTCCACTTT.

The genes are TRBV19 and TRBJ2-1, with D tentatively TRBD2 (5 bases). Germline lookup yields CDR1 LNHDA and CDR2 SQIVND (reference sequence). The V and J ends lost 4 bases and 0 bases respectively, with 10 bases between them. There are 15 residues in the CDR3. For the CDR3, the DNA is TGTGCCAGTAGTACCCAGCGGAACTCCTACAATGAGCAGTTCTTC. Translation gives CASSTQRNSYNEQFF.

This clone was counted a few times. The V call is TRBV20-1, the J call TRBJ2-2; 7 bases are shared with TRBD1. The CDR3 loop spans 14 amino acids. The V gene's germline CDR1 is DFQATT and CDR2 SNEGSKA (reference sequence). The ends lost 3 bases at V and 4 bases at J; junction bases unmatched: 5. CDR3 bases: TGCAGTGCTAGTCGGGACAGCCTCACCGGGGAGCTGTTTTTT. Protein product: CSASRDSLTGELFF.

The rearrangement links TRBV5-1 to TRBJ2-7; TRBD2 might be the D (6 bases). The CDR3 has 12 residues. Germline CDR1 and CDR2: SGHRS and YFSETQ. Trimming removed 4 bases from V and 6 bases from J, with 11 bases in between. Here the CDR3 DNA reads TGCGCCAGCAGCCCCGGGGGAGTCGAGCAGTACTTC. Translated, it gives CASSPGGVEQYF.